The following is a T cell receptor beta chain sequence with its context. Its antigen remains unknown. Researchers prepared the TRB cDNA libraries using 5' RACE with UMI labels. TCRdb derives one entry per CDR3 protein from the 5' RACE reads, leaving out DNA. This specimen shows 110,000 or so distinct CDR3 sequences; the ten leading clones hold about 0.35%. The sample is drawn from a study of CXCR3-negative and CXCR3-positive naive CD8 T cells. Study-level points and caveats: Most assays were run on fresh PBMCs (CXCR3 expression partially decreased after cryopreservation). In CXCR3-positive naive cells, the TRB CDR3s were more hydrophobic than in CXCR3-negative naive cells.

300,000 cells per CD8+ T cell subset were flow-sorted in triplicate. Germline CDR1 is DFQATT and CDR2 is SNEGSKA (reference sequence). The CDR3 runs to 13 residues. The clonotype comes from a human donor in good health. Some clones in this sample may be carry-over from other donors' samples. This sequence joins TRBV20-1 and TRBJ2-7; as DNA is missing, the TRBD1 call by TCRdb cannot be tested. Sequencing input: naive CXCR3+ CD8+ T cells from blood. The sample's subset: CD45RO-CCR7+CD27+CD95- naive CD8+ T cells expressing CXCR3 (TNR3+). The CDR3: CSARGGSVDEQYF.